The source of this T cell receptor (beta chain) is a study of molecular identifiers for immune sequencing clone quantification. Germline lookup yields CDR1 LGHNA and CDR2 YSLEER. The CDR3 runs to 16 residues. With respect to this clonotype: What it binds is unknown. Relative to the germline gene, one junction end is altered; a read error may explain this.

In preparing bulk TCR libraries, previously described methods and listed TCR primers were used. TCRdb processed the PCR reads anew with MiXCR; each CDR3 protein has one entry. The data contain around 100,000 distinct CDR3 sequences, 35% to 40% of them singletons. CD8+CD4-CCR7+CD45RA+ cells were sorted as naive CD8 T cells. Study conclusions and caveats: Barcode sharing among identical TCR molecules could make large clones appear smaller. Clones that exceeded 20 RNA copies held over 99% of effector molecules, yet under 1% in naive cells.

Source material: naive CD8+ T cells from blood, with Jurkat cell RNA spiked in. The subset here: FACS-sorted CD8+CD4-CCR7+CD45RA+ naive T cells. The source of this sequence is a human donor in good health. Some libraries in this study had Jurkat cell RNA spiked in. The chain recombines TRBV4-3 with TRBJ2-3; 11 nucleotides match TRBD2. CDR3 sequence: CASSQGTSGRTDTHYF. DNA of the CDR3: TGCGCCAGCAGCCAAGGAACTAGCGGGAGAACAGATACGCACTATTTT.